The following is a T cell receptor beta chain sequence with its context. The data were produced by immunoSEQ multiplex PCR, yet TCRdb's version contains in-frame clones alone and is incomplete. Of more than 90,000 clones detected, about 93% appear once; the ten largest clones hold approximately 12%. Germline-derived CDR1 and CDR2 are SGHRS and YFSETQ. CDR3 length: 17 amino acids. The V end lost 2 bases, the J end lost 0 bases, and 14 bases lay between the germline ends. The data derive from a study of siplizumab effects on memory and regulatory T cells. The sequenced material came from non-Treg CD4+ T cells sorted from blood. The rearrangement links TRBV5-1 to TRBJ2-2; D gene unclear. The clonotype originates from a human donor in good health. The CDR3 here is CASSLVSRSANTGELFF. The CDR3 DNA reads as TGCGCCAGCAGCTTAGTTTCTCGTTCGGCGAACACCGGGGAGCTGTTTTTT.